This is a list of T cell receptor beta chains from one sample in a study of blood T cell repertoires in COVID-19. Only in-frame clones appear in the TCRdb table, and some are missing; sequencing was by immunoSEQ multiplex PCR. The sample contains around 130,000 clones, approximately 87% of which appear only once. The material sequenced was peripheral blood. The receptors were sampled from a man in his sixties or seventies with active COVID-19. CDR3s include the opening cysteine and the closing phenylalanine or tryptophan. The D gene is left open where the match is weak. For some rows the clone size is stated as once, few or many, or as a class when expanded; others skip it.

j_call v_call cdr3_length clone_size d_call cdr3_aa cdr3_nt
TRBJ2-5 TRBV10-1 13 NA TRBD1 CASRTGTLETQYF TGCGCCAGCAGGACAGGGACGTTAGAGACCCAGTACTTC
TRBJ1-4 TRBV7-2 12 once NA CASSLQGQKLFF TGTGCCAGCAGCTTACAGGGGCAGAAACTGTTTTTT
TRBJ2-3 TRBV27 18 NA TRBD2 CASSFSPGTSPPTDTQYF TGTGCCAGCAGTTTTTCCCCCGGGACTAGTCCCCCCACAGATACGCAGTATTTT
TRBJ2-1 TRBV9 15 NA NA CASSVGLTQSDEQFF TGTGCCAGCAGCGTAGGGTTAACTCAGAGCGATGAGCAGTTCTTC
TRBJ2-7 TRBV5-1 12 NA NA CASRTSSYEQYF TGCGCCAGCAGGACTAGCTCCTACGAGCAGTACTTC
TRBJ2-7 TRBV27 13 NA TRBD2 CASSNGGAYEQYF TGTGCCAGCAGTAACGGGGGGGCCTACGAGCAGTACTTC
TRBJ2-1 TRBV19 13 NA TRBD2 CASRTSGYNEQFF TGTGCCAGTAGGACTAGCGGGTACAATGAGCAGTTCTTC
TRBJ1-6 TRBV3-1/TRBV3-2 15 NA NA CASSPEDRDNSPLHF TGTGCCAGCAGCCCAGAGGACAGAGATAATTCACCCCTCCACTTT
TRBJ2-1 TRBV19 13 NA TRBD2 CASSSGRVAEQFF TGTGCCAGTAGTAGCGGGAGGGTCGCTGAGCAGTTCTTC
TRBJ1-1 TRBV15 15 once NA CATSRIWGRDTEAFF TGTGCCACCAGCAGAATTTGGGGGCGCGACACTGAAGCTTTCTTT
TRBJ2-7 TRBV19 13 NA TRBD2 CATRLAGAQEQYF TGTGCCACCCGACTAGCGGGAGCGCAGGAGCAGTACTTC
TRBJ1-5 TRBV5-1 15 NA NA CASSLLPGVNQPQHF TGCGCCAGCAGCTTGCTTCCCGGGGTTAATCAGCCCCAGCATTTT
TRBJ2-2 TRBV24-1 15 NA NA CATSDFDRPTGELFF TGTGCCACCAGTGATTTTGACAGACCCACCGGGGAGCTGTTTTTT
TRBJ2-7 TRBV5-1 12 NA NA CASSFQSGEQYF TGCGCCAGCAGCTTCCAGTCGGGCGAGCAGTACTTC
TRBJ2-3 TRBV7-2 13 few NA CASSSRTGDTQYF TGTGCCAGCAGCTCCCGGACTGGAGATACGCAGTATTTT
TRBJ1-4 TRBV7-9 14 NA NA CASTPTGGNEKLFF TGTGCCAGCACCCCCACGGGAGGGAATGAAAAACTGTTTTTT
TRBJ2-1 TRBV6-5 15 NA NA CASSWAGSGENEQFF TGTGCCAGCAGTTGGGCGGGTAGCGGTGAAAATGAGCAGTTCTTC
TRBJ1-4 TRBV27 14 NA NA CASRRGGHWEKLFF TGTGCCAGCCGACGGGGGGGGCACTGGGAAAAACTGTTTTTT
TRBJ1-1 TRBV19 11 NA NA CASSVTGGAFF TGTGCCAGTAGTGTGACCGGCGGAGCTTTCTTT
TRBJ1-3 TRBV15 15 few NA CATSRVGGVGNTIYF TGTGCCACCAGCAGAGTGGGAGGGGTGGGAAACACCATATATTTT
TRBJ2-6 TRBV5-4 14 NA TRBD1 CASGQGNGANVLTF TGTGCCAGCGGACAGGGCAATGGGGCCAACGTCCTGACTTTC
TRBJ2-5 TRBV11-1 14 NA TRBD1 CASRTGQGYETQYF TGTGCCAGCAGGACGGGACAGGGCTATGAGACCCAGTACTTC
TRBJ1-2 TRBV30 17 NA NA CAWSPPLEGGDWYGYTF TGTGCCTGGAGCCCGCCCTTGGAAGGGGGTGACTGGTATGGCTACACCTTC
TRBJ2-2 TRBV6-1 16 once TRBD2 CASSALSGRALGELFF TGTGCCAGCAGTGCCCTTAGCGGGAGGGCCCTCGGGGAGCTGTTTTTT
TRBJ2-5 TRBV28 12 once NA CASTSGRETQYF TGTGCCAGCACCTCGGGAAGGGAGACCCAGTACTTC
TRBJ1-2 TRBV5-4 14 NA TRBD1 CASSSTGAGYGYTF TGTGCCAGCAGCTCTACAGGGGCCGGCTATGGCTACACCTTC
TRBJ1-6 TRBV11-2 15 NA NA CASRNNRQQNSPLHF TGTGCCAGCAGAAACAACCGACAGCAAAATTCACCCCTCCACTTT
TRBJ2-5 TRBV19 16 NA TRBD1 CASSIGGTGGQETQYF TGTGCCAGTAGTATAGGGGGGACAGGGGGCCAGGAGACCCAGTACTTC
TRBJ2-7 TRBV19 15 NA TRBD2 CASSIVTSGGYEQYF TGTGCCAGTAGTATAGTAACTAGCGGGGGCTACGAGCAGTACTTC
TRBJ1-1 TRBV19 10 NA NA CASSRVVTFF TGTGCCAGTAGCAGGGTGGTGACTTTCTTT
TRBJ2-7 TRBV30 13 once TRBD2 CAWLLAGAREQYF TGTGCCTGGCTCCTAGCGGGAGCGAGGGAGCAGTACTTC
TRBJ2-3 TRBV7-9 16 NA TRBD2 CASSFGLAGDADTQYF TGTGCCAGCAGCTTCGGGCTAGCGGGAGACGCAGATACGCAGTATTTT
TRBJ1-2 TRBV6-5 13 NA NA CASSRTATRTYTF TGTGCCAGCAGCAGGACAGCCACCCGTACCTACACCTTC
TRBJ2-7 TRBV4-2 13 few TRBD2 CASSLSGRGEQYF TGTGCCAGCAGTCTTAGCGGGAGGGGCGAGCAGTACTTC
TRBJ1-1 TRBV12-3/TRBV12-4 12 NA NA CASSLNNVEAFF TGTGCCAGCAGTTTAAACAACGTCGAAGCTTTCTTT
TRBJ1-2 TRBV30 12 NA NA CACPHPSGGYTF TGTGCCTGCCCCCATCCGAGCGGTGGCTACACCTTC
TRBJ2-1 TRBV5-4 14 once TRBD1 CASSFRTGGDEQFF TGTGCCAGCAGCTTCCGGACAGGGGGCGATGAGCAGTTCTTC
TRBJ1-5 TRBV28 15 many NA CASSFRGLGNQPQHF TGTGCCAGCAGTTTTAGGGGTCTCGGCAATCAGCCCCAGCATTTT